This is a list of T cell receptor beta chains from one sample in a study of Graves' ophthalmopathy and Graves' hyperthyroidism. Each CDR3 protein is one row after TCRdb ran MiXCR on the multiplex PCR reads. The data hold about 24,000 distinct CDR3 sequences, with less than 50% observed a single time. Material: peripheral blood. These receptors were collected from an adult woman with stable Graves' hyperthyroidism. The CDR3 runs from the conserved cysteine through the conserved F or W. A D gene is named only where the DNA matches it firmly. For some rows the clone size is stated as once, few or many, or as a class when expanded; others skip it.

cdr3_aa cdr3_nt d_call v_call clone_size j_call
CSVGTSGRYSNEQFF TGCAGCGTCGGGACTAGCGGGAGATATAGTAATGAGCAGTTCTTC TRBD2 TRBV29-1 . TRBJ2-1
CSARPLPGTPIRYEQYF TGCAGTGCTAGACCATTACCCGGGACCCCAATAAGGTACGAGCAGTACTTC . TRBV20-1 once TRBJ2-7
CASSLAAGIDSNQPQHF TGTGCCAGCAGTTTAGCGGCAGGGATAGATAGCAATCAGCCCCAGCATTTT . TRBV12-3/TRBV12-4 many TRBJ1-5
CASSSYRVGENIQYF TGTGCCAGCAGTTCATACAGGGTGGGGGAAAACATTCAGTACTTC . TRBV28 many TRBJ2-4
CSGWTGGTDTQYF TGCAGCGGGTGGACAGGGGGCACAGATACGCAGTATTTT TRBD1 TRBV29-1 . TRBJ2-3
CASSPRWGGSTDTQDF TGTGCCAGCAGCCCCCGTTGGGGCGGGAGCACAGATACGCAGGATTTT TRBD2 TRBV7-8 . TRBJ2-3
CASTLSRANSPLHF TGTGCCAGCACCCTCTCCCGGGCCAATTCACCCCTCCACTTT . TRBV28 many TRBJ1-6
CSARVWAGLNEQFF TGCAGTGCTAGAGTTTGGGCAGGGTTGAATGAGCAGTTCTTC . TRBV20-1 many TRBJ2-1
CASSLLGGVYGYTF TGTGCCAGCAGTTTACTGGGGGGCGTCTATGGCTACACCTTC . TRBV27 many TRBJ1-2
CASSHGGNTEAFF TGTGCCAGCAGCCATGGGGGGAACACTGAAGCTTTCTTT . TRBV7-8 . TRBJ1-1
CASSEMPDTGELFF TGTGCCAGCAGTGAAATGCCGGACACCGGGGAGCTGTTTTTT . TRBV6-1 many TRBJ2-2
CASSLEGTSPSYEQYF TGCGCCAGCAGCTTGGAGGGGACTAGCCCATCCTACGAGCAGTACTTC TRBD2 TRBV5-1 medium-sized TRBJ2-7
CASRDRDGKNTIYF TGTGCCAGTAGAGACCGGGACGGGAAAAACACCATATATTTT . TRBV19 . TRBJ1-3
CASSTQSAQETQYF TGTGCCAGTAGTACCCAATCAGCTCAAGAGACCCAGTACTTC . TRBV19 . TRBJ2-5
CASSVEGGLEQYF TGTGCCAGCAGCGTAGAAGGGGGACTCGAGCAGTACTTC . TRBV9 . TRBJ2-7
CASSWGNEQFF TGTGCCAGCAGTTGGGGCAATGAGCAGTTCTTC . TRBV6-2/TRBV6-3 many TRBJ2-1
CAGSLTSESYEQYF TGTGCCGGCAGCTTGACTAGCGAGTCCTACGAGCAGTACTTC TRBD2 TRBV28 . TRBJ2-7
CSARDLLGRAYYEQYF TGCAGTGCTAGAGATCTTTTAGGGAGGGCTTACTACGAGCAGTACTTC TRBD2 TRBV20-1 medium-sized TRBJ2-7
CSVPGGHSLGNEQFF TGCAGCGTTCCAGGGGGACACTCCCTCGGGAATGAGCAGTTCTTC TRBD1 TRBV29-1 many TRBJ2-1
CASSSGGRTVYEQYF TGTGCCAGCAGTTCGGGGGGGCGGACGGTCTACGAGCAGTACTTC TRBD2 TRBV28 many TRBJ2-7
CASRTEISSYNSPLHF TGTGCCAGCAGGACGGAGATCAGCTCCTATAATTCACCCCTCCACTTT . TRBV6-5 many TRBJ1-6
CSARNRNEQFF TGCAGTGCCCGGAACCGCAATGAGCAGTTCTTC . TRBV20-1 . TRBJ2-1
CASSFGGGTDTQYF TGTGCCAGCAGCTTTGGGGGGGGCACAGATACGCAGTATTTT TRBD2 TRBV11-2 many TRBJ2-3
CASRDSQTAYEQYF TGTGCCAGCCGGGACAGCCAAACAGCCTACGAGCAGTACTTC TRBD1 TRBV25-1 . TRBJ2-7
CASSRATSGRVNEQFF TGTGCCAGCAGCCGTGCGACTAGCGGGAGGGTAAATGAGCAGTTCTTC TRBD2 TRBV5-8 many TRBJ2-1
CASSSSNEEFF TGTGCCAGCAGCTCCTCCAATGAGGAGTTCTTC . TRBV7-6 . TRBJ2-1
CSADGGGYTF TGCAGCGCCGACGGGGGTGGCTACACCTTC . TRBV29-1 medium-sized TRBJ1-2
CASSTTGGYEQYF TGTGCCAGCAGCACGACAGGGGGTTACGAGCAGTACTTC TRBD1 TRBV7-9 . TRBJ2-7
CASSRGTGGKKAQYF TGTGCCAGCAGCCGTGGGACAGGGGGCAAGAAGGCCCAGTACTTC TRBD1 TRBV7-3 . TRBJ2-5
CASSFGTASYEQYF TGCGCCAGCAGCTTTGGGACCGCGTCCTACGAGCAGTACTTC . TRBV5-1 medium-sized TRBJ2-7
CASSRAGSNQPQHF TGTGCCAGCTCTCGCGCGGGAAGCAATCAGCCCCAGCATTTT . TRBV6-5 . TRBJ1-5
CSATETQYF TGCAGTGCTACTGAGACCCAGTACTTC . TRBV20-1 medium-sized TRBJ2-5
CASSAQGRQYF TGTGCCAGCAGCGCACAGGGTAGGCAGTACTTC . TRBV5-6 . TRBJ2-7
CASSPLPTGELFF TGTGCCAGCAGCCCCCTCCCCACCGGGGAGCTGTTTTTT . TRBV7-9 medium-sized TRBJ2-2
CASSYSMRVPGNTIYF TGTGCCAGCAGTTACTCCATGAGGGTTCCTGGAAACACCATATATTTT . TRBV6-5 many TRBJ1-3
CSAKPGQTNTGELFF TGCAGTGCTAAACCGGGACAGACGAACACCGGGGAGCTGTTTTTT TRBD1 TRBV20-1 . TRBJ2-2
CASSVGTSAYNEQFF TGTGCCAGCAGCGTTGGGACTAGCGCATACAATGAGCAGTTCTTC TRBD2 TRBV9 medium-sized TRBJ2-1
CSVAQGMDEQYF TGCAGCGTTGCCCAGGGGATGGACGAGCAGTACTTC . TRBV29-1 . TRBJ2-7
CSARNVMEGGEAFF TGCAGTGCTAGAAACGTGATGGAAGGGGGTGAAGCTTTCTTT . TRBV20-1 many TRBJ1-1
CASSQGLAGGIRIYEQYF TGTGCCAGCAGCCAGGGACTAGCGGGAGGGATCAGAATCTACGAGCAGTACTTC TRBD2 TRBV7-2 . TRBJ2-7
CASRDRSTDTQYF TGTGCCAGTAGGGACAGAAGTACAGATACGCAGTATTTT . TRBV19 . TRBJ2-3
CASSIGTGWREQFF TGTGCCAGTAGTATCGGTACTGGGTGGAGGGAGCAGTTCTTC . TRBV19 . TRBJ2-1
CASSDGLAETGELFF TGTGCCAGCAGTGACGGACTAGCGGAGACCGGGGAGCTGTTTTTT TRBD2 TRBV6-4 few TRBJ2-2
CASGSDNYGYTF TGTGCTAGTGGTTCCGATAACTATGGCTACACCTTC . TRBV12-5 . TRBJ1-2
CASSSLLWTGSGQETQYF TGTGCCAGCAGTTCCCTTCTCTGGACAGGGTCGGGTCAGGAGACCCAGTACTTC TRBD1 TRBV27 many TRBJ2-5
CASSTGQGTNSPLHF TGTGCCAGCAGCACCGGACAGGGGACGAATTCACCCCTCCACTTT TRBD1 TRBV7-9 few TRBJ1-6
CASSVTELTDTQYF TGTGCCAGCAGCGTAACAGAATTGACAGATACGCAGTATTTT . TRBV9 medium-sized TRBJ2-3
CASSERTSGRRDNEQFF TGTGCCAGCAGTGAGCGGACTAGCGGGAGGAGGGACAATGAGCAGTTCTTC TRBD2 TRBV25-1 . TRBJ2-1
CASSQTYEQYF TGTGCCAGCAGCCAAACCTACGAGCAGTACTTC . TRBV5-5 many TRBJ2-7
CASGGSGPTDTQYF TGTGCCAGCGGGGGGAGCGGTCCCACAGATACGCAGTATTTT . TRBV7-9 medium-sized TRBJ2-3
CASSSQWVGGRASEQFF TGTGCCAGCAGCTCCCAGTGGGTAGGCGGGAGGGCTTCCGAGCAGTTCTTC TRBD2 TRBV11-2 many TRBJ2-1
CSVVSRGYEQYF TGCAGCGTTGTATCCAGGGGGTACGAGCAGTACTTC TRBD1 TRBV29-1 medium-sized TRBJ2-7